These T cell receptor beta chains were read from a single sample in a study of radiotherapy plus CTLA-4 blockade in lung cancer. Generated by immunoSEQ multiplex PCR, the TCRdb table keeps only in-frame clones and is missing some. The table lists 90,000 to 95,000 clones, about four fifths of them singletons. The sample consisted of peripheral blood, taken from a patient treated with radiotherapy plus ipilimumab. These receptors came from a human donor with non-small cell lung cancer who had stable disease on radiotherapy plus ipilimumab. Each CDR3 is given with its conserved first and last residue. D genes are given only for firm matches. Rows give clone size only sometimes, using once, few, many, or a class for an expanded clone.

J: TRBJ2-4
size: -
D: -
V: TRBV6-1
DNA: TGTGCCAGCAGTGAACGGCCGTTACTAGCCAAAAACATTCAGTACTTC
CDR3: CASSERPLLAKNIQYF

J: TRBJ1-2
size: -
D: -
V: TRBV27
DNA: TGTGCCAGCAGCCGATCGACGGACTATGGCTACACCTTC
CDR3: CASSRSTDYGYTF

J: TRBJ2-1
size: -
D: -
V: TRBV6-5
DNA: TGTGCCAGCAGCCACAGGGTGGAGCGCAATGAGCAGTTCTTC
CDR3: CASSHRVERNEQFF

J: TRBJ1-1
size: few
D: -
V: TRBV19
DNA: TGTGCCAGTAGTATAGGGATGGGCAGGGACACTGAAGCTTTCTTT
CDR3: CASSIGMGRDTEAFF

J: TRBJ2-3
size: -
D: -
V: TRBV7-9
DNA: TGTGCCAGCAGCTTTCAGTTAGATACGCAGTATTTT
CDR3: CASSFQLDTQYF

J: TRBJ2-3
size: -
D: -
V: TRBV19
DNA: TGTGCCAGTAAGAAAGGGCTTCATTCGGATACGCAGTATTTT
CDR3: CASKKGLHSDTQYF

J: TRBJ2-5
size: -
D: TRBD2
V: TRBV7-2
DNA: TGTGCCAGCAGCTTAGCCCTAGCGGGGGGGCGAGAGACCCAGTACTTC
CDR3: CASSLALAGGRETQYF

J: TRBJ2-7
size: -
D: TRBD1
V: TRBV19
DNA: TGTGCCAGTAGTATAGGAGGGACAGGGAATACCTACGAGCAGTACTTC
CDR3: CASSIGGTGNTYEQYF

J: TRBJ2-7
size: -
D: -
V: TRBV28
DNA: TGTGCCAGCAGTCAGACCGGGACTTTCCTCCTGGACGAGCAGTACTTC
CDR3: CASSQTGTFLLDEQYF

J: TRBJ1-2
size: -
D: TRBD1
V: TRBV5-1
DNA: TGCGCCAGCAGCCTTGGAGACAGGGGAGGAAGGGGCTACACCTTC
CDR3: CASSLGDRGGRGYTF

J: TRBJ2-1
size: few
D: TRBD2
V: TRBV18
DNA: TGTGCCAGCTCACCACCGAGCGGGGGGGCAATCAACAATGAGCAGTTCTTC
CDR3: CASSPPSGGAINNEQFF

J: TRBJ1-1
size: once
D: -
V: TRBV28
DNA: TGTGCCAGCAGTTCTGGTTCCCTCAAGAACACTGAAGCTTTCTTT
CDR3: CASSSGSLKNTEAFF

J: TRBJ2-3
size: -
D: TRBD2
V: TRBV27
DNA: TGTGCCAGCAGTTTATCTCCCCGGGGGTTGAATCTAGCGGGAGGCCCTCTTAGCACAGATACGCAGTATTTT
CDR3: CASSLSPRGLNLAGGPLSTDTQYF

J: TRBJ2-7
size: -
D: -
V: TRBV5-1
DNA: TGCGCCAGCCGATTAAGGACAGACTCCTACGAGCAGTACTTC
CDR3: CASRLRTDSYEQYF

J: TRBJ1-2
size: few
D: -
V: TRBV28
DNA: TGTGCCAGCAGTTTAGATCTTATGGTCGGGCGGGTCTATGGCTACACCTTC
CDR3: CASSLDLMVGRVYGYTF

J: TRBJ1-6
size: -
D: -
V: TRBV7-9
DNA: TGTGCCAGCAGCTTAGGTCCCACTCGTTCACCCCTCCACTTT
CDR3: CASSLGPTRSPLHF

J: TRBJ2-7
size: -
D: TRBD1
V: TRBV6-5
DNA: TGTGCCAGCAGTGACCCTGACAGGGTCGAGCAGTACTTC
CDR3: CASSDPDRVEQYF

J: TRBJ2-1
size: -
D: -
V: TRBV5-5
DNA: TGTGCCAGCAGCTTGGCCCGCTACAATGAGCAGTTCTTC
CDR3: CASSLARYNEQFF

J: TRBJ1-5
size: -
D: TRBD1
V: TRBV5-5
DNA: TGTGCCAGCAGCTTGGTCGCAGGGGGCAGTCAGCCCCAGCATTTT
CDR3: CASSLVAGGSQPQHF

J: TRBJ1-2
size: few
D: -
V: TRBV28
DNA: TGTGCCAGCAGTCCTGTTCCGTACAGGGTGGGCTATGGCTACACCTTC
CDR3: CASSPVPYRVGYGYTF

J: TRBJ1-3
size: -
D: -
V: TRBV5-1
DNA: TGCGCCAGCAGCATTTCCCCCGGGGCGCGAGGAAACACCATATATTTT
CDR3: CASSISPGARGNTIYF

J: TRBJ1-5
size: -
D: -
V: TRBV6-5
DNA: TGTGCCAGCAGTTACGGGGGGCCTAGCAATCAGCCCCAGCATTTT
CDR3: CASSYGGPSNQPQHF

J: TRBJ2-7
size: -
D: -
V: TRBV5-1
DNA: TGCGCCAGCACCCTTACAGGGAGTCACGAGCAGTACTTC
CDR3: CASTLTGSHEQYF

J: TRBJ1-5
size: -
D: -
V: TRBV18
DNA: TGTGCCAGCTCACCACCGGGGGGTGTTAGCAATCAGCCCCAGCATTTT
CDR3: CASSPPGGVSNQPQHF

J: TRBJ2-7
size: -
D: -
V: TRBV9
DNA: TGTGCCAGCAGCGTGAGTTGGTCCCTTGGGTACGAGCAGTACTTC
CDR3: CASSVSWSLGYEQYF

J: TRBJ2-2
size: -
D: -
V: TRBV5-1
DNA: TGCGCCAGCAGCGAATACACCGGGGAGCTGTTTTTT
CDR3: CASSEYTGELFF

J: TRBJ2-3
size: -
D: TRBD2
V: TRBV6-5
DNA: TGTGCCAGCAGTTACGCGGGCGGGGGAGGCACAGATACGCAGTATTTT
CDR3: CASSYAGGGGTDTQYF